These 8 T cell receptor beta chains were sequenced from one sample in a study of T cell repertoires in cytomegalovirus infection. TCRdb itself ran the reads through MiXCR, one entry per CDR3 protein. The top ten hold roughly 10% of the sample, which has 480,000 or so distinct CDR3 sequences, 11% seen once. The sequenced sample consisted of PBMCs. The receptors shown here come from a human donor in good health (CMV status not recorded). Some clones in this sample may be carry-over from other donors' samples.

The table lists this clonotype with many counts. The rearrangement uses TRBV20-1 and TRBJ1-1; 8 positions match TRBD1. J lost 4 bases, V lost 6 bases, and 7 bases had no gene match. CDR1 DFQATT and CDR2 SNEGSKA come from the germline V gene (reference sequence). CDR3 length equals 13 residues. Here the CDR3 DNA reads TGCAGTGCCGGATCCGGGACAGGCACTGAAGCTTTCTTT. This gives the protein CSAGSGTGTEAFF.

This clonotype was picked up many times. In DNA form, the CDR3 reads TGTGCCAGCAGCTTAGATGGGGGCGCGGAAAAACTGTTTTTT. Encoded protein: CASSLDGGAEKLFF. The genes are TRBV7-9 and TRBJ1-4; a weak D match, TRBD1 (6 bases). The V end lost 1 base, the J end lost 8 bases, and 11 bases lay between the germline ends. CDR1 and CDR2 from the germline V gene are SEHNR and FQNEAQ (reference sequence). CDR3 length: 14 amino acids.

Concerning this clonotype itself: A much larger clone lies one base from this, so it may be a read error. The V and J genes are TRBV7-8 and TRBJ2-7, with D uncertain. Germline V gene sequence: CDR1 SGHVS, CDR2 FQNEAQ. The CDR3 is 16 amino acids. The V end was cut by 2 bases, the J end by 2 bases, with 16 bases between. DNA for the CDR3: TGTGCCAGCAGCTTAATTTCGTATCCGCCCCCCTACGAGCAGTACTTC. Amino acids: CASSLISYPPPYEQYF.

This clonotype has ten or more counts. The rearrangement links TRBV11-3 to TRBJ2-2; D is possibly TRBD1 or TRBD2 (6 bases each). The CDR3 length is 15 residues. The V end was cut by 3 bases, the J end by 0 bases, with 8 bases between. Germline V gene data show CDR1 as SGHNT and CDR2 as YENEEA. The chain's CDR3 is CASSLRGANTGELFF. In DNA, the CDR3 is TGTGCCAGCAGCTTGAGGGGGGCGAACACCGGGGAGCTGTTTTTT.

The sample holds many counts of this clonotype. CDR3 protein: CASSLGSTVSGANVLTF. CDR3 DNA sequence: TGTGCCAGCAGCTTGGGCTCGACCGTCTCTGGGGCCAACGTCCTGACTTTC. The chain employs TRBV11-2 and TRBJ2-6; unclear D gene. V lost 3 bases and J 0 bases, leaving 12 bases between the germline ends. The germline CDR1 and CDR2 sequences are SGHAT and FQNNGV. The CDR3 contains 17 residues. Supplemented by reference TRBV11-2 and TRBJ2-6, the full variable domain reads EAGVAQSPRYKIIEKRQSVAFWCNPISGHATLYWYQQILGQGPKLLIQFQNNGVVDDSQLPKDRFSAERLKGVDSTLKIQPAKLEDSAVYLCASSLGSTVSGANVLTFGAGSRLTVL.

This sequence joins TRBV5-8 and TRBJ1-1, with 7 bases identical to TRBD1. V was clipped by 6 bases and J by 1 base; unmatched bases: 15. Looked up from germline, CDR1 is SGHTS and CDR2 is YDEGEE. The CDR3 spans 17 residues. CDR3 protein: CASTFWGRGRRNTEAFF. The CDR3 DNA sequence: TGTGCCAGCACCTTCTGGGGGAGGGGGCGCAGGAACACTGAAGCTTTCTTT.

This clonotype has more than one count but fewer than ten. The CDR3 nucleotides read TGCAGTGCTAGGTGGCTAGCGGGAGGGAATGAGCAGTTCTTC. Encoded protein: CSARWLAGGNEQFF. V and J are TRBV20-1 and TRBJ2-1; 12 bases match TRBD2. The trim removed 3 bases at V and 7 bases at J, leaving 4 bases unmatched. Germline V gives CDR1 DFQATT, CDR2 SNEGSKA (reference sequence). This CDR3 has 14 residues.

This rearrangement joins TRBV12-5 to TRBJ1-1; D may be TRBD1 (5 bases). The V and J ends lost 1 base and 2 bases respectively, with 17 bases between them. Germline-derived CDR1 and CDR2 are LGHNT and FRNRAP. The length of the CDR3 is 17 residues. The CDR3 DNA reads as TGTGCTAGTGGTTTGGCTCCGTCCGGGACTAAAAACACTGAAGCTTTCTTT. Protein: CASGLAPSGTKNTEAFF.